Following are 32 T cell receptor beta chains from one sample sequenced in a study of CD8+CD57+ T cells in acquired aplastic anemia. Profiling that covered TCR beta VDJ and CDR3 relied on genomic DNA as its template. Each CDR3 protein gets one entry after TCRdb re-called the reads with MiXCR. The table includes a few hundred thousand distinct CDR3 sequences, under 40% detected once. An expansion of CD8+CD57+ cells by flow cytometry had been shown in patients chosen for sequencing. Sequencing input: sorted CD4+, CD8+, or CD8+CD57+ T cells (not recorded which) from PBMCs. The source is a human donor with aplastic anemia.

In this sample, this clonotype turned up many times. This chain connects TRBV2 to TRBJ1-6; 10 bases align to TRBD1. The CDR3 extends over 14 amino acids. The ends lost 4 bases at V and 7 bases at J; junction bases unmatched: 1. Looked up from germline, CDR1 is SNHLY and CDR2 is FYNNEI. The DNA of the CDR3 is TGTGCCAGCAGTGGGGACAGGGGCAATTCACCCCTCCACTTT. It translates to CASSGDRGNSPLHF.

Many counts were recorded for this clonotype. The chain joins TRBV2 to TRBJ1-6; 10 nucleotides line up with TRBD1. The V segment lost 7 bases and the J segment 6 bases; nucleotides outside the gene matches: 6. CDR3 length equals 15 residues. CDR1 is SNHLY and CDR2 is FYNNEI in the germline V gene. In DNA form, the CDR3 reads TGTGCCAGCACCCGACAGGGGGCGCCTAATTCACCCCTCCACTTT. The encoded protein is CASTRQGAPNSPLHF. The full variable domain, with the rest looked up from reference TRBV2 and TRBJ1-6, is EPEVTQTPSHQVTQMGQEVILRCVPISNHLYFYWYRQILGQKVEFLVSFYNNEISEKSEIFDDQFSVERPDGSNFTLKIRSTKLEDSAMYFCASTRQGAPNSPLHFGNGTRLTVT.

This clonotype came up a few times. The rearrangement links TRBV9 to TRBJ1-4, with 7 bases fitting TRBD1. The germline V gene has CDR1 SGDLS and CDR2 YYNGEE. V shed 4 bases and J 3 bases; nucleotides not matched to a gene: 9. The CDR3 is 16 amino acids. CDR3 region: CASSSKTGVPNEKLFF. The CDR3 DNA reads as TGTGCCAGCAGCTCAAAAACAGGGGTACCTAATGAAAAACTGTTTTTT. The complete variable domain, with remaining parts taken from reference TRBV9 and TRBJ1-4, reads DSGVTQTPKHLITATGQRVTLRCSPRSGDLSVYWYQQSLDQGLQFLIQYYNGEERAKGNILERFSAQQFPDLHSELNLSSLELGDSALYFCASSSKTGVPNEKLFFGSGTQLSVL.

This clonotype was detected many times. CDR3 DNA: TGTGCCACCAGTGACCCGGGACAGGGAAAGCCAGATACGCAGTATTTT. This translates into CATSDPGQGKPDTQYF. V usage is TRBV24-1 and J usage is TRBJ2-3; 9 nucleotides match TRBD1. The V gene's germline CDR1 is KGHDR and CDR2 SFDVKD. The V segment lost 4 bases and the J segment 4 bases; nucleotides outside the gene matches: 8. This CDR3 comprises 16 residues.

This clonotype was observed at least ten times. This CDR3 reads CASSVRRGNGNEQFF. CDR3 bases: TGTGCCAGCAGCGTTCGTCGCGGAAATGGCAATGAGCAGTTCTTC. The genes are TRBV9 and TRBJ2-1; D is unclear. Germline V CDR1 and CDR2: SGDLS, YYNGEE. CDR3 length: 15 amino acids. Trimming pared 2 bases from V and 6 bases from J, leaving 15 bases between.

Ten or more counts support this clonotype. This chain uses TRBV4-3 with TRBJ1-2; 9 bases line up with TRBD1. This CDR3 has 15 amino acids. V trimming: 0 bases; J trimming: 2 bases; junction bases outside the gene matches: 1. Germline V gives CDR1 LGHNA, CDR2 YSLEER. The CDR3 is CASSQETGGNYGYTF. The CDR3, as DNA: TGCGCCAGCAGCCAAGAGACAGGGGGAAACTATGGCTACACCTTC.

The gene calls are TRBV29-1 and TRBJ2-7; D ambiguous. V was pared by 4 bases and J by 4 bases, with 14 bases between. This CDR3 contains 13 residues. Per the germline V gene, CDR1 is SQVTM and CDR2 is ANQGSEA. The CDR3 protein is CSVARRQRYEQYF. CDR3 coding DNA: TGCAGCGTTGCCAGAAGGCAGAGATACGAGCAGTACTTC.

This clonotype was seen repeatedly, ten times or more. The chain recombines TRBV2 with TRBJ2-5; D unresolved. V lost 4 bases to trimming and J lost 2 bases, with 8 bases between them. CDR1 and CDR2 (germline): SNHLY, FYNNEI. The CDR3 loop spans 13 amino acids. The CDR3, as DNA: TGTGCCAGCAGTGGGCAAACACAAGAGACCCAGTACTTC. Its protein product is CASSGQTQETQYF.

This sequence joins TRBV5-4 and TRBJ2-5, with 9 bases that match TRBD2. CDR1 is SGHNT, CDR2 YYREEE, per germline (reference sequence). V lost 2 bases to trimming and J lost 4 bases; unmatched junction nucleotides: 9. This CDR3 is built from 16 residues. The CDR3, as DNA: TGTGCCAGCAGCTTACCCGCGGCGGGGGGGCGAGAGACCCAGTACTTC. Amino acid sequence: CASSLPAAGGRETQYF.

This clonotype was counted ten times or more. This chain links TRBV15 with TRBJ1-6, with D perhaps matching TRBD1 (6 bases). The length of the CDR3 is 15 residues. Germline lookup yields CDR1 LNHNV and CDR2 YYDKDF (reference sequence). V was pared by 1 base and J by 8 bases, with 12 bases between. The CDR3 DNA reads as TGTGCCACCAGCAGAGCAGGGCCAGGGGATTCACCCCTCCACTTT. Its protein is CATSRAGPGDSPLHF. Looking up the rest from reference TRBV15 and TRBJ1-6 gives the full variable domain: DAMVIQNPRYQVTQFGKPVTLSCSQTLNHNVMYWYQQKSSQAPKLLFHYYDKDFNNEADTPDNFQSRRPNTSFCFLDIRSPGLGDTAMYLCATSRAGPGDSPLHFGNGTRLTVT.

This clonotype was counted many times. CDR3 region: CAISRGQGSNSPLHF. The CDR3, as DNA: TGTGCCATCAGTAGGGGACAGGGTTCAAATTCACCCCTCCACTTT. The chain has TRBV10-3 and TRBJ1-6; 9 nucleotides align to TRBD1. J lost 7 bases, V lost 5 bases, and 6 bases had no gene match. The CDR3 consists of 15 residues. The V gene's germline CDR1 is ENHRY and CDR2 SYGVKD.

The CDR3 here is CASSVDSNQETQYF. CDR3 nucleotides: TGTGCCAGCAGCGTGGACAGCAACCAAGAGACCCAGTACTTC. The chain couples TRBV9 to TRBJ2-5; TRBD1 might be the D (6 bases). The V end was cut by 2 bases, the J end by 0 bases, with 8 bases between. Germline V lookup: CDR1 SGDLS, CDR2 YYNGEE. The CDR3 covers 14 residues.

This clonotype was seen repeatedly, ten times or more. The chain employs TRBV10-3 and TRBJ2-7, with 10 bases aligning to TRBD2. The length of the CDR3 is 17 residues. Per germline, CDR1 ENHRY and CDR2 SYGVKD. The trim removed 2 bases at V and 0 bases at J, leaving 7 bases unmatched. The CDR3 DNA reads TGTGCCATCAGTGAGGAACTAGCGGGGTACCTCTCCTACGAGCAGTACTTC. Protein: CAISEELAGYLSYEQYF.

This clonotype was seen ten or more times. The V and J genes are TRBV11-1 and TRBJ2-3, with 8 nucleotides matching TRBD2. The CDR3 is 14 amino acids. CDR1 is SGHAT and CDR2 is FQDESV in the germline V gene (reference sequence). J was trimmed by 0 bases and V by 7 bases; bases with no gene match: 3. For the CDR3, the DNA is TGTGCCAGCAAGACTAGCGAGAGCACAGATACGCAGTATTTT. Amino acids: CASKTSESTDTQYF.

This clonotype was seen ten or more times. The chain is built from TRBV10-3 and TRBJ2-7; D may correspond to TRBD1 or TRBD2 (5 bases each). The CDR3 loop spans 15 amino acids. V lost 3 bases and J 3 bases, leaving 15 bases between the germline ends. Germline V gene sequence: CDR1 ENHRY, CDR2 SYGVKD. CDR3 region: CAISDQGGGFYEQYF. CDR3 in DNA: TGTGCCATCAGTGATCAGGGTGGGGGTTTCTACGAGCAGTACTTC.

This clonotype was seen a handful of times. This sequence joins TRBV7-9 and TRBJ2-5; 9 nucleotides agree with TRBD2. This CDR3 region has 11 residues. Germline loops: CDR1 SEHNR, CDR2 FQNEAQ (reference sequence). The CDR3 reads CASGERGVQYF. CDR3 nucleotide sequence: TGTGCTAGCGGAGAGCGGGGGGTCCAGTACTTC.

This clonotype was detected ten times or more. The chain combines TRBV6-1 with TRBJ2-3; unclear D gene. The CDR3 loop spans 11 amino acids. The germline CDR1 and CDR2 sequences are MNHNS and SASEGT. V was trimmed by 7 bases and J by 6 bases, leaving 8 bases between them. The CDR3 spells CASILGDTQYF. The CDR3 DNA sequence: TGTGCCAGCATCTTGGGGGATACGCAGTATTTT.

The chain joins TRBV4-1 to TRBJ1-1; D not certain. The CDR3 sequence is 14 residues long. Germline V gene data show CDR1 as MGHRA and CDR2 as YSYEKL. The V end lost 6 bases, the J end lost 0 bases, and 11 bases lay between the germline ends. CDR3 DNA sequence: TGCGCCAGCAGGAACAGACTCCTGAACACTGAAGCTTTCTTT. Protein: CASRNRLLNTEAFF.

In its sample, this clonotype was seen many times. The chain has TRBV20-1 and TRBJ1-2; D gene uncertain. V gave up 5 bases and J gave up 2 bases, with 9 bases separating them. The CDR3 extends over 12 amino acids. The germline gives CDR1 DFQATT, CDR2 SNEGSKA (reference sequence). The CDR3 DNA sequence: TGCAGTGCTTTCAGATTCAACTATGGCTACACCTTC. Amino acid sequence: CSAFRFNYGYTF.

This clonotype was picked up a small number of times. This chain uses TRBV4-2 with TRBJ2-7; 15 bases align to TRBD2. CDR1 and CDR2 from the germline V gene are LGHNA and YNFKEQ. The CDR3 length is 20 residues. V lost 2 bases and J lost 4; bases outside the gene matches: 15. The CDR3 sequence is CASSQKEGLAGGSFGYEQYF. CDR3 nucleotide sequence: TGTGCCAGCAGCCAAAAAGAGGGACTAGCGGGAGGCTCATTCGGTTACGAGCAGTACTTC.

Many counts were recorded for this clonotype. J is TRBJ2-5 and V is TRBV7-9, with D perhaps matching TRBD1 (6 bases). The germline CDR1 and CDR2 sequences are SEHNR and FQNEAQ (reference sequence). V lost 0 bases to trimming and J lost 7 bases, with 9 bases between them. The CDR3 is made up of 13 amino acids. The chain's CDR3 is CASSLAGAGTQYF. DNA of the CDR3: TGTGCCAGCAGCTTAGCGGGGGCTGGGACCCAGTACTTC.

This clonotype was detected once. A read error may produce the germline difference seen at one junction end. The chain employs TRBV10-2 and TRBJ1-1; possible D gene TRBD1, 6 bases. The germline V gene has CDR1 WSHSY and CDR2 SAAADI. The CDR3 contains 15 residues. The CDR3 nucleotides read TGTGCCAGCAGGGACCTGAGCAGAGGGGGGACTGAAGCTTTCTTT. Translating it yields CASRDLSRGGTEAFF.

J is TRBJ2-7 and V is TRBV7-3, with D perhaps TRBD1 or TRBD2 (5 bases each). The CDR3 spans 15 residues. Per germline, CDR1 SGHTA and CDR2 FQGTGA. V was clipped by 1 base and J by 7 bases, with 17 bases between them. The CDR3 DNA sequence: TGTGCCAGCAGCTTAATTGGGACCGCCCTGAGGGAGCAGTACTTC. Its protein product is CASSLIGTALREQYF.

Note on this clonotype: Being one base from a much bigger clone, this may be a read error. The chain employs TRBV11-2 and TRBJ2-2; D may correspond to TRBD1 or TRBD2 (5 bases each). This CDR3 has 17 amino acids. V was trimmed by 0 bases and J by 4 bases, leaving 15 bases between them. Germline lookup yields CDR1 SGHAT and CDR2 FQNNGV. CDR3 bases: TGTGCCAGCAGCTTAGACTGGGGCAGCGGTCCCACCGGGGAGCTGTTTTTT. Protein sequence: CASSLDWGSGPTGELFF. Variable domain in full (rest from reference TRBV11-2 and TRBJ2-2): EAGVAQSPRYKIIEKRQSVAFWCNPISGHATLYWYQQILGQGPKLLIQFQNNGVVDDSQLPKDRFSAERLKGVDSTLKIQPAKLEDSAVYLCASSLDWGSGPTGELFFGEGSRLTVL.

This clonotype was observed many times. The chain recombines TRBV2 with TRBJ1-1, with TRBD1 identical over 7 bases. This CDR3 comprises 13 residues. The germline CDR1 and CDR2 sequences are SNHLY and FYNNEI. J was trimmed by 0 bases and V by 8 bases; bases with no gene match: 3. CDR3 protein: CASVGQVNTEAFF. The CDR3 region has the DNA TGTGCCAGCGTAGGACAGGTGAACACTGAAGCTTTCTTT.

The J gene is TRBJ2-7, the V gene TRBV7-2; 7 nucleotides align to TRBD1. V lost 5 bases, J lost 4 bases, and 11 bases stayed unmatched. There are 15 residues in the CDR3. In germline, CDR1 is SGHTA, CDR2 FQGNSA. CDR3 bases: TGTGCCAGCAGCGAGGGACAGAGAGTTGAGTACGAGCAGTACTTC. Translation gives CASSEGQRVEYEQYF.

There are a few counts of this clonotype. The chain links TRBV4-1 to TRBJ2-7, with 8 bases identical to TRBD1. The CDR3 has 16 amino acids. V shed 2 bases, J shed 4 bases, and the junction held 10 bases outside the gene matches. CDR1 and CDR2 from the germline V gene are MGHRA and YSYEKL. The DNA of the CDR3 is TGCGCCAGCAGCCAAAGAGGCCCAGGGGGCTTGTACGAGCAGTACTTC. Translated, it gives CASSQRGPGGLYEQYF.

This clonotype was picked up many times. The chain uses TRBV25-1 and TRBJ1-2; 9 positions agree with TRBD1. Germline V gives CDR1 MGHDK, CDR2 SYGVNS. Germline trimming cut 3 bases from V and 8 bases from J; bases unmatched to any gene: 7. The CDR3 has 14 amino acids. The CDR3 region is CASSDSGQGRGYTF. CDR3 DNA sequence: TGTGCCAGCAGTGATTCGGGACAGGGCCGGGGCTACACCTTC.

This clonotype appeared a few times. The genes are TRBV9 and TRBJ1-1; D is unresolved. This CDR3 has 13 amino acids. Germline CDR1 reads SGDLS; CDR2 reads YYNGEE. V was pared by 0 bases and J by 11 bases, with 14 bases between. In DNA form, the CDR3 reads TGTGCCAGCAGCGTAGATTCTCAGGTAGGGGCTTTCTTT. It is translated as CASSVDSQVGAFF.

The CDR3 region is CASSMTGRSDYGYTF. Written as DNA, the CDR3 is TGTGCCAGTAGTATGACAGGGAGGAGCGACTATGGCTACACCTTC. The chain is built from TRBV19 and TRBJ1-2; TRBD1 matches at 7 bases. The germline V gene has CDR1 LNHDA and CDR2 SQIVND (reference sequence). Germline trimming cut 3 bases from V and 3 bases from J; bases unmatched to any gene: 7. The CDR3 contains 15 residues.

This chain links TRBV25-1 with TRBJ1-1; D remains ambiguous. V gave up 8 bases and J gave up 1 base, with 17 bases separating them. The CDR3 contains 15 residues. Germline V gene sequence: CDR1 MGHDK, CDR2 SYGVNS. The CDR3 coding sequence is TGTGCCAGCTCAATAACCGAGCACAGGAACACTGAAGCTTTCTTT. Translating gives CASSITEHRNTEAFF.

This clonotype turned up a few times. Just one base apart from a much larger clone, this may be a read error. The V call is TRBV9, the J call TRBJ1-2; D gene uncertain. The CDR3 totals 13 residues. V lost 0 bases and J 3 bases, leaving 6 bases between the germline ends. CDR1 and CDR2 from the germline V gene are SGDLS and YYNGEE. CDR3 region: CASSVEGDYGYTF. The CDR3 DNA follows: TGTGCCAGCAGCGTAGAGGGTGACTATGGCTACACCTTC.